Listed below are T cell receptor beta chains from one sample, sequenced in a study of regulatory T cells in long-lasting Graves disease. Each CDR3 protein gets one entry after TCRdb re-called the multiplex PCR reads with MiXCR. The sample includes roughly 700,000 distinct CDR3 sequences, around 30% of them seen just once. Sequenced material: peripheral blood mononuclear cells (PBMCs), taken when the disease was refractory, from a patient treated with antithyroid drugs. The origin of the receptors is a female donor with Graves disease. Each CDR3 is given with its conserved first and last residue. The D gene is left open where the match is weak. Only part of the rows carry a size: once, few, many, or a class if the clone is expanded.

d_gene	v_gene	j_gene	abundance	CDR3aa	CDR3nt
.	TRBV24-1	TRBJ1-2	.	CATSDPRDPNGYTF	TGTGCCACCAGTGATCCCCGGGACCCCAACGGCTACACCTTC
.	TRBV15	TRBJ2-7	.	CATSRDAMLNPYEQYF	TGTGCCACCAGCAGAGATGCTATGTTGAACCCCTACGAGCAGTACTTC
.	TRBV6-2/TRBV6-3	TRBJ1-2	.	CASSRTGDLNYGYTF	TGTGCCAGCAGCCGAACAGGTGACTTAAACTATGGCTACACCTTC
.	TRBV6-2/TRBV6-3	TRBJ1-3	few	CASSFDDWSRSGNTIYF	TGTGCCAGCAGCTTTGATGATTGGAGTCGCTCTGGAAACACCATATATTTT
.	TRBV7-2	TRBJ1-2	.	CASSAQAPYGYTF	TGTGCCAGCAGCGCGCAGGCCCCCTATGGCTACACCTTC
.	TRBV12-3/TRBV12-4	TRBJ2-7	.	CASSLLGVYPYEQYF	TGTGCCAGCAGTTTACTGGGGGTGTACCCCTACGAGCAGTACTTC
.	TRBV18	TRBJ1-2	few	CASSPPGRGYTF	TGTGCCAGCTCACCACCGGGTCGAGGCTACACCTTC
.	TRBV28	TRBJ2-2	many	CASSLHRRPGELFF	TGTGCCAGCAGTTTACATAGAAGGCCCGGGGAGCTGTTTTTT
TRBD2	TRBV7-2	TRBJ2-2	.	CASSLGLAGVHGELFF	TGTGCCAGCAGCTTAGGACTAGCGGGAGTGCACGGGGAGCTGTTTTTT
.	TRBV20-1	TRBJ2-7	.	CSARGASSLRDEQYF	TGCAGTGCCAGGGGAGCTAGCTCCCTCCGTGACGAGCAGTACTTC
.	TRBV3-1	TRBJ1-1	few	CASSQEARRNTEAFF	TGTGCCAGCAGCCAAGAAGCCAGGAGGAACACTGAAGCTTTCTTT
TRBD2	TRBV6-1	TRBJ2-3	.	CASRGGSGRSDTQYF	TGTGCCAGCAGGGGGGGTAGCGGGAGATCAGATACGCAGTATTTT
TRBD2	TRBV7-9	TRBJ2-5	.	CASSSRTSGEETQYF	TGTGCCAGCAGCTCAAGGACTAGCGGTGAAGAGACCCAGTACTTC
TRBD1	TRBV12-3/TRBV12-4	TRBJ1-1	many	CASSLTGGSNTEAFF	TGTGCCAGCAGTTTAACAGGGGGCAGTAACACTGAAGCTTTCTTT
.	TRBV7-9	TRBJ2-2	.	CASSLAQGGNTGELFF	TGTGCCAGCAGCTTAGCCCAGGGGGGAAACACCGGGGAGCTGTTTTTT
TRBD1	TRBV7-9	TRBJ2-7	.	CASSPPFGQGAYEQYF	TGTGCCAGCAGCCCCCCCTTTGGACAGGGGGCATACGAGCAGTACTTC
.	TRBV2	TRBJ2-1	.	CASSELPGEANEQFF	TGTGCCAGCAGTGAACTGCCGGGAGAGGCCAATGAGCAGTTCTTC
.	TRBV12-3/TRBV12-4	TRBJ2-5	many	CASSFDVTQYF	TGTGCCAGCAGTTTTGATGTGACCCAGTACTTC
.	TRBV20-1	TRBJ1-6	.	CSARDVGVPNSPLHF	TGCAGTGCTAGAGATGTGGGGGTTCCTAATTCACCCCTCCACTTT
.	TRBV11-2	TRBJ1-1	.	CASSNLARDTSASTEAFF	TGTGCCAGCAGCAATCTGGCCCGGGACACCAGCGCCAGCACTGAAGCTTTCTTT
TRBD2	TRBV27	TRBJ2-7	many	CASSLKRDPTYEQYF	TGTGCCAGCAGTTTGAAGCGGGACCCAACCTACGAGCAGTACTTC
TRBD1	TRBV28	TRBJ1-1	few	CASSPHRGGGNTEAFF	TGTGCCAGCAGTCCACACAGGGGAGGCGGGAACACTGAAGCTTTCTTT
.	TRBV3-1	TRBJ1-2	.	CASSQGPSGFTF	TGTGCCAGCAGCCAAGGACCCTCGGGGTTCACCTTC
.	TRBV11-2	TRBJ1-2	few	CASSALRGGEHGYTF	TGTGCCAGCAGCGCCCTTCGGGGGGGGGAGCATGGCTACACCTTC
TRBD1	TRBV11-2	TRBJ1-1	.	CASSIAAGQLNTEAFF	TGTGCCAGCAGCATTGCGGCGGGACAGTTGAACACTGAAGCTTTCTTT
.	TRBV6-5	TRBJ1-6	.	CASSYVGGGVNSPLHF	TGTGCCAGCAGTTACGTGGGGGGGGGCGTAAATTCACCCCTCCACTTT
.	TRBV11-2	TRBJ2-7	.	CASSLVPTLGEQYF	TGTGCCAGCAGCTTAGTACCGACCCTGGGGGAGCAGTACTTC
.	TRBV6-1	TRBJ1-1	.	CASSYRPGLNTEAFF	TGTGCCAGCAGTTACCGTCCAGGCCTAAACACTGAAGCTTTCTTT
TRBD2	TRBV27	TRBJ2-7	.	CASSRPPAGVYEQYF	TGTGCCAGCAGCCGCCCCCCAGCGGGGGTCTACGAGCAGTACTTC
TRBD1	TRBV5-1	TRBJ1-2	few	CASSSQGADYGYTF	TGTGCCAGTAGTTCCCAGGGGGCTGACTATGGCTACACCTTC
TRBD1	TRBV24-1	TRBJ2-2	few	CATWTGFGELFF	TGTGCCACCTGGACAGGGTTCGGGGAGCTGTTTTTT
.	TRBV6-2/TRBV6-3	TRBJ1-1	.	CASSYSVTPNTEAFF	TGTGCCAGCAGTTACTCGGTCACCCCGAACACTGAAGCTTTCTTT
.	TRBV7-9	TRBJ1-1	.	CASSARAQNTEAFF	TGTGCCAGCTCGGCTAGGGCTCAGAACACTGAAGCTTTCTTT
.	TRBV3-1	TRBJ1-3	few	CASSLELSSGNTIYF	TGTGCCAGCAGCCTCGAGCTATCCTCTGGAAACACCATATATTTT
TRBD2	TRBV12-3/TRBV12-4	TRBJ2-5	many	CASSLGAGDGETQYF	TGTGCCAGCAGTTTGGGAGCGGGAGATGGGGAGACCCAGTACTTC
.	TRBV20-1	TRBJ2-5	few	CSATRAWGQETQYF	TGCAGTGCTACCCGGGCCTGGGGTCAAGAGACCCAGTACTTC
TRBD1	TRBV5-1	TRBJ2-2	.	CASSPTTDRLNTGELFF	TGCGCCAGCAGCCCAACTACGGACAGGCTGAACACCGGGGAGCTGTTTTTT
TRBD1	TRBV19	TRBJ2-7	.	CASSMTGESYEQYF	TGTGCCAGTAGTATGACAGGGGAGTCCTACGAGCAGTACTTC
TRBD1	TRBV7-9	TRBJ1-3	.	CASSSSDRDPLDTIYF	TGTGCCAGCAGCTCGTCGGACAGGGACCCATTGGACACCATATATTTT
TRBD1	TRBV20-1	TRBJ1-5	.	CSASTGGGQPQHF	TGCAGTGCGTCGACAGGGGGTGGCCAGCCCCAGCATTTT
.	TRBV20-1	TRBJ1-1	.	CSARDRLGFTEAFF	TGCAGTGCTAGAGATCGTCTAGGGTTCACTGAAGCTTTCTTT
.	TRBV4-2	TRBJ1-4	.	CASSQEGEANEKLFF	TGTGCCAGCAGCCAAGAGGGAGAGGCTAATGAAAAACTGTTTTTT
.	TRBV2	TRBJ2-7	many	CASSDPLYEQYF	TGTGCCAGCAGTGACCCACTCTACGAGCAGTACTTC
.	TRBV20-1	TRBJ1-1	many	CSAPKEQGNTEAFF	TGCAGTGCTCCGAAGGAGCAGGGAAACACTGAAGCTTTCTTT
TRBD2	TRBV2	TRBJ2-1	.	CASSWRTSGRHNEQFF	TGTGCCAGCAGTTGGAGGACTAGCGGGAGACACAATGAGCAGTTCTTC
TRBD1	TRBV30	TRBJ1-2	.	CAWTPGTGIYGYTF	TGTGCCTGGACTCCCGGGACAGGGATCTATGGCTACACCTTC
TRBD2	TRBV5-1	TRBJ2-7	few	CASSGTSLNEQYF	TGCGCCAGCAGCGGGACTAGTTTAAACGAGCAGTACTTC
TRBD2	TRBV13	TRBJ2-4	.	CASSLEGTSGRAGAKNIQYF	TGTGCCAGCAGCTTAGAAGGGACTAGCGGGAGGGCCGGGGCCAAAAACATTCAGTACTTC
.	TRBV28	TRBJ1-1	few	CASSVHGENTEAFF	TGTGCCAGCAGTGTACATGGGGAGAACACTGAAGCTTTCTTT
TRBD2	TRBV7-7	TRBJ2-1	.	CASSRSTSSINEQFF	TGTGCCAGCAGCCGCTCGACTAGCTCCATCAATGAGCAGTTCTTC
TRBD2	TRBV28	TRBJ2-7	few	CASNSGTTYEQYF	TGTGCCAGTAATAGCGGGACTACCTACGAGCAGTACTTC
TRBD2	TRBV7-9	TRBJ2-5	.	CASSRTSLRETQYF	TGTGCCAGCAGCAGGACTAGTCTTCGCGAGACCCAGTACTTC
TRBD1	TRBV25-1	TRBJ2-1	.	CASSHPQQGAIDWYNEQFF	TGTGCCAGCAGTCATCCACAGCAGGGGGCGATCGATTGGTACAATGAGCAGTTCTTC
TRBD1	TRBV28	TRBJ1-2	many	CASSPGGLSYGYTF	TGTGCCAGCAGTCCAGGGGGCCTTAGCTATGGCTACACCTTC